This T cell receptor (beta chain) was recovered during a study of blood T cells in healthy people across ages. Overall study context: About one barcoded TCR beta cDNA was captured per two T cells. Study results and limitations: The lack of PBMC sorting stopped any conclusive naive versus antigen-experienced comparison. Older age coincided with a roughly linear decline in TCR beta diversity per million T cells. In long-lived donors, naive CD4+ cell counts and diversity exceeded those of aged donors.

CDR3 length: 15 residues. The germline V gene encodes CDR1 ENHRY and CDR2 SYGVKD. V was trimmed by 0 bases and J by 0 bases, leaving 9 bases between them. This clonotype was seen only a few times. Its antigen is undetermined. A sample-barcoded 5' primer and a J-beta primer mix were used in a second PCR of about 6 to 11 cycles. TCRdb passed the 5' RACE reads through MiXCR, listing each CDR3 protein once. The data contain fewer than 900,000 distinct CDR3 sequences, over 45% of them singletons. V usage is TRBV10-3 and J usage is TRBJ2-7; tentative D call: TRBD2 (5 bases). The clonotype was recovered from a woman aged 55-70 years in good health. What was sequenced was blood. Written as DNA, the CDR3 is TGTGCCATCAGTGAGTCGCGGGCCCACTCCTACGAGCAGTACTTC. It translates to CAISESRAHSYEQYF.